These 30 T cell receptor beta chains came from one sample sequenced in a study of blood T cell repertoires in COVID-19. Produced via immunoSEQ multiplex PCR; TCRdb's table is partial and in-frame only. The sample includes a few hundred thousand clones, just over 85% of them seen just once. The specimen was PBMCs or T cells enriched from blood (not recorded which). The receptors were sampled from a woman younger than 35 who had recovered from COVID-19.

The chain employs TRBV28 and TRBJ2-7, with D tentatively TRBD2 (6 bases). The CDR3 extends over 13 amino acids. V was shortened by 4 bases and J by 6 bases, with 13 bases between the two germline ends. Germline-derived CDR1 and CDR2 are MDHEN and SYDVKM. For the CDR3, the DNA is TGTGCCAGCAGTTCCCTAATCGGGGGCGAGCAGTACTTC. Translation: CASSSLIGGEQYF.

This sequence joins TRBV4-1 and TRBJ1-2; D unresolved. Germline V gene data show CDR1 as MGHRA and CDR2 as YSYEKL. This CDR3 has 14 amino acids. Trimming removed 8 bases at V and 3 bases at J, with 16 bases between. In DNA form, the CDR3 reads TGCGCCAGCCAGCCGACCCTCGGGGACTATGGCTACACCTTC. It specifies CASQPTLGDYGYTF.

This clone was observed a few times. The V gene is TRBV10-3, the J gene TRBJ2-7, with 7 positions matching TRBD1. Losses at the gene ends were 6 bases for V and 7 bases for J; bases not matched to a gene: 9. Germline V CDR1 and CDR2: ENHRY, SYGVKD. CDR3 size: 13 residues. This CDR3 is CAIRTSGQEEQYF. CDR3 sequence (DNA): TGTGCCATCAGGACCTCTGGACAGGAAGAGCAGTACTTC.

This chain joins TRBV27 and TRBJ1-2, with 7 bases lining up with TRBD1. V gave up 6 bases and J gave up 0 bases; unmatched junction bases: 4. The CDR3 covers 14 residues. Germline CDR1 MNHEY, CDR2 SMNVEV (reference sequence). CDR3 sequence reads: CASRETGTNYGYTF. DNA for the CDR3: TGTGCCAGCAGGGAGACAGGGACTAACTATGGCTACACCTTC.

CDR3 DNA sequence: TGTGCCAGCTCACAAACACTAGTATCTGGGGCCAACGTCCTGACTTTC. Translated: CASSQTLVSGANVLTF. The chain uses TRBV18 and TRBJ2-6, with a weak D call TRBD2 (5 bases). Trimming took 4 bases from V and 1 from J, leaving 11 bases between them. CDR1 KGHSH and CDR2 LQKENI come from the germline V gene. The CDR3 consists of 16 residues.

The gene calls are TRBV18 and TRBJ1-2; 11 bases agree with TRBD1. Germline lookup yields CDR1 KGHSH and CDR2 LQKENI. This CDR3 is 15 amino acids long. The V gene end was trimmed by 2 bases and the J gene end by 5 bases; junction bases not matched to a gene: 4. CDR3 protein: CASSPTGQGAYGYTF. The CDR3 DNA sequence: TGTGCCAGCTCACCAACAGGACAGGGGGCTTATGGCTACACCTTC.

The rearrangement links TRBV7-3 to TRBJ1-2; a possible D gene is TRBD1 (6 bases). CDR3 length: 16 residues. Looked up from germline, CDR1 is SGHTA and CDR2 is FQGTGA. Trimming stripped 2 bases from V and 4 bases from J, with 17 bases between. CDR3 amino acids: CASSLGRTEDGYGYTF. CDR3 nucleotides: TGTGCCAGCAGCTTAGGACGGACAGAGGATGGCTATGGCTACACCTTC.

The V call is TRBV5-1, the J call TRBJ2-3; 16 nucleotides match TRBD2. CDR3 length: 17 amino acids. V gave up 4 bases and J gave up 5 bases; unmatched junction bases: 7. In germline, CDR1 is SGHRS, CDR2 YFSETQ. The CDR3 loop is CASSTGTSGRAEDTQYF. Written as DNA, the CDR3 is TGCGCCAGCAGCACAGGGACTAGCGGGAGGGCCGAAGATACGCAGTATTTT.

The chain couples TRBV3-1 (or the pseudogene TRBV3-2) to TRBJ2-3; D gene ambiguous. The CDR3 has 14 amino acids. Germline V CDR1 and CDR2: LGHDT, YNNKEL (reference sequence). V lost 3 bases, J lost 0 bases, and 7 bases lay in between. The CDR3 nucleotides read TGTGCCAGCAGCCAGATGCTAAGCACAGATACGCAGTATTTT. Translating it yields CASSQMLSTDTQYF.

The CDR3 DNA reads TGTGCCAGCAGCCAAGAGAACAACAGGGGAGAGACCCAGTACTTC. Translation gives CASSQENNRGETQYF. The rearrangement links TRBV4-2 to TRBJ2-5; 7 positions agree with TRBD1. The CDR3 loop spans 15 amino acids. Unmatched junction bases numbered 5, after V lost 0 bases and J lost 4 bases. From germline, CDR1 is LGHNA and CDR2 YNFKEQ.

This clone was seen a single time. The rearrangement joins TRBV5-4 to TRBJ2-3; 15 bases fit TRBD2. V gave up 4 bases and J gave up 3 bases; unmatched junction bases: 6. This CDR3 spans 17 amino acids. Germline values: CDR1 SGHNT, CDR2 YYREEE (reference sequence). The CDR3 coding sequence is TGTGCCAGCAGCACGGGACTAGCGGGGGGCGGGACAGATACGCAGTATTTT. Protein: CASSTGLAGGGTDTQYF.

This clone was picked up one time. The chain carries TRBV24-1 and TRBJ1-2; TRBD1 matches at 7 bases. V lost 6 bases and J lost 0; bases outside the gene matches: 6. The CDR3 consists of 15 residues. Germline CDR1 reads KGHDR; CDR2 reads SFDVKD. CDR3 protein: CATSQGQGANYGYTF. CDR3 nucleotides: TGTGCCACCAGTCAGGGGCAGGGGGCTAACTATGGCTACACCTTC.

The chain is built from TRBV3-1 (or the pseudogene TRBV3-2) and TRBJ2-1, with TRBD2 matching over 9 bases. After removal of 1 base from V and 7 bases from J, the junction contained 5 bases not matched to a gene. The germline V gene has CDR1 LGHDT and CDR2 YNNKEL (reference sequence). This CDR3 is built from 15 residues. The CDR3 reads CASSQVGTSTNEQFF. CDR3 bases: TGTGCCAGCAGCCAAGTAGGGACTAGCACGAATGAGCAGTTCTTC.

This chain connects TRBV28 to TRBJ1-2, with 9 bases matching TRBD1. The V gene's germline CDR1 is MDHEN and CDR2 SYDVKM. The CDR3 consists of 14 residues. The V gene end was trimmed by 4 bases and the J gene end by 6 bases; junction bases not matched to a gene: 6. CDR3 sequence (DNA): TGTGCCAGCAGTTACGCGGGGACAGGGAATGGCTACACCTTC. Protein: CASSYAGTGNGYTF.

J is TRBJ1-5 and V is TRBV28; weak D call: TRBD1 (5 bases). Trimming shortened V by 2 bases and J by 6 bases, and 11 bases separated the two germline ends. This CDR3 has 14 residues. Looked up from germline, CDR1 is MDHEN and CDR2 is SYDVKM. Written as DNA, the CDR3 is TGTGCCAGCAGTTTAAGGCACACAGGTCAGCCCCAGCATTTT. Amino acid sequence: CASSLRHTGQPQHF. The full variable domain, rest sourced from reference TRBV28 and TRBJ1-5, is DVKVTQSSRYLVKRTGEKVFLECVQDMDHENMFWYRQDPGLGLRLIYFSYDVKMKEKGDIPEGYSVSREKKERFSLILESASTNQTSMYLCASSLRHTGQPQHFGDGTRLSIL.

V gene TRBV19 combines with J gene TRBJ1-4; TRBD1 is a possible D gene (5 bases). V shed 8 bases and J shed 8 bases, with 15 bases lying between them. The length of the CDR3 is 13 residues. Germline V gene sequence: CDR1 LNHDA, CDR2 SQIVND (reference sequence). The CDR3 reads CASGGALGEKLFF. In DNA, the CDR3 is TGTGCCAGTGGAGGGGCTTTGGGGGAAAAACTGTTTTTT.

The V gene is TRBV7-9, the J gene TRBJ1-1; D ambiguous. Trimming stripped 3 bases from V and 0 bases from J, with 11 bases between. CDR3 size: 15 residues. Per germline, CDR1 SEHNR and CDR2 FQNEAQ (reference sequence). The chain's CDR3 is CASSFGQTMNTEAFF. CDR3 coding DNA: TGTGCCAGCAGCTTTGGGCAGACAATGAACACTGAAGCTTTCTTT.

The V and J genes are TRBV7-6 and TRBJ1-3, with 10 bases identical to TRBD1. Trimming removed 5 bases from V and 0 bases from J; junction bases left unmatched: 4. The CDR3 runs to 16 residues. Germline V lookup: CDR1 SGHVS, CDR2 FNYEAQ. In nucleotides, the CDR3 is TGTGCCAGCAGCGTGGGACAGGGGAGCTCTGGAAACACCATATATTTT. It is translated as CASSVGQGSSGNTIYF. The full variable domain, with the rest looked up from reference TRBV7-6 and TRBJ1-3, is GAGVSQSPRYKVTKRGQDVALRCDPISGHVSLYWYRQALGQGPEFLTYFNYEAQQDKSGLPNDRFSAERPEGSISTLTIQRTEQRDSAMYRCASSVGQGSSGNTIYFGEGSWLTVV.

CDR3 protein: CASSSWTGVNTEAFF. CDR3 bases: TGTGCCAGCAGTTCTTGGACAGGAGTGAACACTGAAGCTTTCTTT. This rearrangement joins TRBV27 to TRBJ1-1; 7 nucleotides align to TRBD1. Trimming removed 4 bases from V and 0 bases from J; junction bases left unmatched: 5. The CDR3 sequence is 15 residues long. The V gene's germline CDR1 is MNHEY and CDR2 SMNVEV (reference sequence).

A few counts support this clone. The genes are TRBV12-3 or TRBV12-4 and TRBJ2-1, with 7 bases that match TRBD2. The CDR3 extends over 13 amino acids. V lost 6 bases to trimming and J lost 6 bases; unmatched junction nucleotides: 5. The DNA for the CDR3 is TGTGCCAGCAGACATGGGACTATCAATGAGCAGTTCTTC. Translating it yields CASRHGTINEQFF.

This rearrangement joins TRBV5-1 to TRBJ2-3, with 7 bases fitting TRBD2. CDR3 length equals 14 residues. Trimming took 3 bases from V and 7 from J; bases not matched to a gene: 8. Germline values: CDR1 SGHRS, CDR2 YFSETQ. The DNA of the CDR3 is TGCGCCAGCAGCTCCGGACTAGTGGGAAATACGCAGTATTTT. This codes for CASSSGLVGNTQYF.

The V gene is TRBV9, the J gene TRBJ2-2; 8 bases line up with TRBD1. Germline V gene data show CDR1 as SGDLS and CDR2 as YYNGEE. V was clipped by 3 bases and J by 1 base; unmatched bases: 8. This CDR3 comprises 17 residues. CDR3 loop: CASSAVPGTGNTGELFF. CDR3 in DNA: TGTGCCAGCAGCGCCGTGCCCGGGACAGGGAACACCGGGGAGCTGTTTTTT.

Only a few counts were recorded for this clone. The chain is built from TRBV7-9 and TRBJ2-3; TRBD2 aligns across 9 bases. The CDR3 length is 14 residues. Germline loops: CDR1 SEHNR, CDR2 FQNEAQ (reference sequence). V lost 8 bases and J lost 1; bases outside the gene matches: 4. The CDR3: CASSWTSGTDTQYF. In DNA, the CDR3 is TGTGCCAGCTCCTGGACTAGCGGCACAGATACGCAGTATTTT.

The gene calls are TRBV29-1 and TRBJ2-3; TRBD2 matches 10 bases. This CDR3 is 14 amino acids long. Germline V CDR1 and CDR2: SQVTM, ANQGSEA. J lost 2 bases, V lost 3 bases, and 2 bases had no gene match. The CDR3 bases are TGCAGCGTTGACCTAGCGGGAGACACAGATACGCAGTATTTT. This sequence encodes CSVDLAGDTDTQYF.

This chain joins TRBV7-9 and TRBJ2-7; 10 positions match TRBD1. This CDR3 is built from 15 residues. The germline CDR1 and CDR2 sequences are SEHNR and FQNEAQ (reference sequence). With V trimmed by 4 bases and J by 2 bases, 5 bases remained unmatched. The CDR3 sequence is CASSSTGQGPYEQYF. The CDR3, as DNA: TGTGCCAGCAGCTCGACGGGACAGGGGCCCTACGAGCAGTACTTC.

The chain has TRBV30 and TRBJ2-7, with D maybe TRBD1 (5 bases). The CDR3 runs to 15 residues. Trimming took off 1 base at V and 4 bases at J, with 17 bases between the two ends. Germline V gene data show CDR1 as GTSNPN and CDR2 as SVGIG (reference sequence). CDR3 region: CAWSARQSPMYEQYF. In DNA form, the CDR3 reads TGTGCCTGGAGTGCTCGACAGAGCCCTATGTACGAGCAGTACTTC.

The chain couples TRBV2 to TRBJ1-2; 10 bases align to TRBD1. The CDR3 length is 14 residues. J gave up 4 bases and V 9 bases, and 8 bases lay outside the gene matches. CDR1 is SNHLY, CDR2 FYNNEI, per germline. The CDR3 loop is CASTRTGGSYGYTF. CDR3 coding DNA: TGTGCCAGTACCAGGACAGGGGGGAGCTATGGCTACACCTTC.

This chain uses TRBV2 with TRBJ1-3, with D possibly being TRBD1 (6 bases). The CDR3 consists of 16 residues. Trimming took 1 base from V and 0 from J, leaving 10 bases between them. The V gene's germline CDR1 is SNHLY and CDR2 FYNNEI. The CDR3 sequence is CASSEVGGASGNTIYF. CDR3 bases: TGTGCCAGCAGTGAAGTCGGGGGGGCCTCTGGAAACACCATATATTTT.

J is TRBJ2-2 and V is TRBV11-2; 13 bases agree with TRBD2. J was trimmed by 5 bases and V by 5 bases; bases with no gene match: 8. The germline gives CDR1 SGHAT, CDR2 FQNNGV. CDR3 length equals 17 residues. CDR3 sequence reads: CASSRGTSGIYTGELFF. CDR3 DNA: TGTGCCAGCAGCCGAGGGACTAGCGGGATTTATACCGGGGAGCTGTTTTTT.

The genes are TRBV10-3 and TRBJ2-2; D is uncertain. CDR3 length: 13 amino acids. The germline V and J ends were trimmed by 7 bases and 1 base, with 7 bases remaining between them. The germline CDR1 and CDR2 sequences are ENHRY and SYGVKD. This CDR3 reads CAITSGNTGELFF. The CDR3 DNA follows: TGTGCCATCACCTCGGGGAACACCGGGGAGCTGTTTTTT.